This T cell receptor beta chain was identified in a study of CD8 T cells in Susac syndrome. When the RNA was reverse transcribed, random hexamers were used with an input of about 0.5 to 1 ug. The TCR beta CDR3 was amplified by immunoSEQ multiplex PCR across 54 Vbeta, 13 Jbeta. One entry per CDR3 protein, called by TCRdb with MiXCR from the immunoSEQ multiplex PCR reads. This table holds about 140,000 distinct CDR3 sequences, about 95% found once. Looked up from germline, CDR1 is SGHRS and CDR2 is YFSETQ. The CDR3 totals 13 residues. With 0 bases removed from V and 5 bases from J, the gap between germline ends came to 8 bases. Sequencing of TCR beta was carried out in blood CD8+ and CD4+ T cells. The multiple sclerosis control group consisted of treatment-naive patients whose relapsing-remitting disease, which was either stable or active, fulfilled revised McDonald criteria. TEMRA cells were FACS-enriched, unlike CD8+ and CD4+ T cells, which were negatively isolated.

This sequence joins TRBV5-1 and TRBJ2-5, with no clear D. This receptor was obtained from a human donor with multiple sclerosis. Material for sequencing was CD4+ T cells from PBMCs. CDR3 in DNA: TGCGCCAGCAGCTTGGTGTTAGGGGAGACCCAGTACTTC. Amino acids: CASSLVLGETQYF.